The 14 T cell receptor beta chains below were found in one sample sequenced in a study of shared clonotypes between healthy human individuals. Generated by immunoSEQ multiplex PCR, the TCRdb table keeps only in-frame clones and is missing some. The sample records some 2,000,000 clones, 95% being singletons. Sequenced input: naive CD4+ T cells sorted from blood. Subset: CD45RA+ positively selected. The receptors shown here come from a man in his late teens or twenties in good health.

In nucleotides, the CDR3 is TGTGCCAGCAGGAGGGACCTCAATATGGAGACCCAGTACTTC. This encodes CASRRDLNMETQYF. The chain joins TRBV9 to TRBJ2-5, with D possibly called TRBD1 or TRBD2 (5 bases each). Germline-derived CDR1 and CDR2 are SGDLS and YYNGEE. V lost 5 bases, J lost 5 bases, and 16 bases lay in between. The CDR3 has 14 amino acids.

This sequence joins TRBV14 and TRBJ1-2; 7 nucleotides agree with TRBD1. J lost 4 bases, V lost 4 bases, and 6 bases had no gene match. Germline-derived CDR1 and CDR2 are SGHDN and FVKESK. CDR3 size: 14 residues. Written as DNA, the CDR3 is TGTGCCAGCAGCCGGCTCCAGGGGGTCTATGGCTACACCTTC. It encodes CASSRLQGVYGYTF. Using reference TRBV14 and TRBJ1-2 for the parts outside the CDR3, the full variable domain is EAGVTQFPSHSVIEKGQTVTLRCDPISGHDNLYWYRRVMGKEIKFLLHFVKESKQDESGMPNNRFLAERTGGTYSTLKVQPAELEDSGVYFCASSRLQGVYGYTFGSGTRLTVV.

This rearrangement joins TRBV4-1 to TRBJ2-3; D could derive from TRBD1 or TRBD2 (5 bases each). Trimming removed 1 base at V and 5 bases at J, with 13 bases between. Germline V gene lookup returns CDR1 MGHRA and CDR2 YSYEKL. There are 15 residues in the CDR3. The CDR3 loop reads CASSQAGPPQDTQYF. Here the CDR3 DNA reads TGCGCCAGCAGCCAAGCGGGGCCGCCGCAAGATACGCAGTATTTT.

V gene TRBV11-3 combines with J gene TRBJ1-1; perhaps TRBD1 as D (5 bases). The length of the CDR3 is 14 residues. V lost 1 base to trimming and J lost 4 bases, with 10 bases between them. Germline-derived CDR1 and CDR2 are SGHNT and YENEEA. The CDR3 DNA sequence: TGTGCCAGCAGCTTAGGTGGGGGGGTCACTGAAGCTTTCTTT. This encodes CASSLGGGVTEAFF.

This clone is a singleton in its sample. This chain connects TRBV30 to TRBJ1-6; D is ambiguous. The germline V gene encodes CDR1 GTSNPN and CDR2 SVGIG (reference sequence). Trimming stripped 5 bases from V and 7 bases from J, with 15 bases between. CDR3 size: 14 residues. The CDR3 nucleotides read TGTGCCTGGTCCAACCGGGCCTCGAATTCACCCCTCCACTTT. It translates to CAWSNRASNSPLHF. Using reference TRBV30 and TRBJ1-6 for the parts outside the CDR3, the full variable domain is SQTIHQWPATLVQPVGSPLSLECTVEGTSNPNLYWYRQAAGRGLQLLFYSVGIGQISSEVPQNLSASRPQDRQFILSSKKLLLSDSGFYLCAWSNRASNSPLHFGNGTRLTVT.

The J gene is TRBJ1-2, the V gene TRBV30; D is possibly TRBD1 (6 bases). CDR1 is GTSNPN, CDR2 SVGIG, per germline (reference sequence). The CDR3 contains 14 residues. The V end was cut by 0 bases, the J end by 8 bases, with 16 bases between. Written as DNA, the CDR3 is TGTGCCTGGAGTGTAATTGGGGGCTTGGGCGGCTACACCTTC. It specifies CAWSVIGGLGGYTF.

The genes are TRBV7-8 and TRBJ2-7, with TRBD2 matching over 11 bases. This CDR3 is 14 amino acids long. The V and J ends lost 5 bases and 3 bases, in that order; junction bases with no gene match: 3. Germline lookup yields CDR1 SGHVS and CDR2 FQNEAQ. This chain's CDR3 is CASSGTSGDYEQYF. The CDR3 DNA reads TGTGCCAGCAGCGGGACTAGCGGCGACTACGAGCAGTACTTC.

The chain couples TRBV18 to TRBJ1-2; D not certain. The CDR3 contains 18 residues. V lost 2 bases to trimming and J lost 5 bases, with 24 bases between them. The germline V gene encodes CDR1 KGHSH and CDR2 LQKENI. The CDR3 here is CASSPTSESGRLGYGYTF. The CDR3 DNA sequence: TGTGCCAGCTCACCAACTTCTGAGTCAGGCCGACTTGGGTATGGCTACACCTTC.

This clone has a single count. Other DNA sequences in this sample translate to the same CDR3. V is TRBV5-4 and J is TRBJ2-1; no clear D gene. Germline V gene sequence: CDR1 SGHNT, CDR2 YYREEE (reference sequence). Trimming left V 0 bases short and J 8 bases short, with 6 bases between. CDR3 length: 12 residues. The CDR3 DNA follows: TGTGCCAGCAGCTTGGTGGGGTATGAGCAGTTCTTC. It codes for CASSLVGYEQFF.

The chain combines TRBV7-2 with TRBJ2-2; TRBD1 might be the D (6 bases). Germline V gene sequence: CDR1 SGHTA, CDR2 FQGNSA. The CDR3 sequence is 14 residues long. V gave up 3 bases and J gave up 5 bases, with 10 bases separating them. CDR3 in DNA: TGTGCCAGCAGCTTTACAGGGTGGACCGGGGAGCTGTTTTTT. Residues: CASSFTGWTGELFF.

CDR3 protein: CASSAGLLSYEQYF. The CDR3 DNA reads as TGTGCCAGCAGCGCGGGACTCCTCTCCTACGAGCAGTACTTC. The V and J genes are TRBV9 and TRBJ2-7, with D tentatively TRBD2 (6 bases). Trimming cost V 3 bases and J 0 bases, with 10 bases left between them. The germline CDR1 and CDR2 sequences are SGDLS and YYNGEE. The CDR3 has 14 residues. Full variable domain (rest looked up from reference TRBV9 and TRBJ2-7): DSGVTQTPKHLITATGQRVTLRCSPRSGDLSVYWYQQSLDQGLQFLIQYYNGEERAKGNILERFSAQQFPDLHSELNLSSLELGDSALYFCASSAGLLSYEQYFGPGTRLTVT.

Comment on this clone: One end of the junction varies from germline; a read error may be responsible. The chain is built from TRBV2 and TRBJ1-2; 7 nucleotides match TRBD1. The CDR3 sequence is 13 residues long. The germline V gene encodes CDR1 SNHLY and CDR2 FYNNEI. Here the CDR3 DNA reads TGTGCCAGCAATGAAGACAGGGTAGGTGGCTACACCTTC. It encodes CASNEDRVGGYTF.

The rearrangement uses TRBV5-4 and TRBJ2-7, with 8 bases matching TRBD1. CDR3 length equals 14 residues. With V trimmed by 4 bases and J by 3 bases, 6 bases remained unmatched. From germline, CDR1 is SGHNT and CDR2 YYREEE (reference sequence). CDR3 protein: CASSMTGDIYEQYF. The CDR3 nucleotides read TGTGCCAGCAGCATGACAGGGGACATCTACGAGCAGTACTTC.

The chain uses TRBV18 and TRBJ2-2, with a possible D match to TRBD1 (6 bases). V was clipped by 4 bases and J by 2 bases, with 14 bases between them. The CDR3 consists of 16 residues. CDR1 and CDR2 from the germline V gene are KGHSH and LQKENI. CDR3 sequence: CASSRLTGSNTGELFF. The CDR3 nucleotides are TGTGCCAGCTCACGGCTCACAGGGAGTAACACCGGGGAGCTGTTTTTT. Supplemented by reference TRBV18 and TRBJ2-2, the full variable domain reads NAGVMQNPRHLVRRRGQEARLRCSPMKGHSHVYWYRQLPEEGLKFMVYLQKENIIDESGMPKERFSAEFPKEGPSILRIQQVVRGDSAAYFCASSRLTGSNTGELFFGEGSRLTVL.